This entry concerns a single T cell receptor beta chain. Sequencing was performed with immunoSEQ multiplex PCR; in TCRdb, only in-frame clones are kept and a portion is missing. The top ten clones hold around 6.4% of a sample with 98,000 or so clones, about 80% of them seen once. The data were taken from a study of control samples from healthy donors and cancer patients. V was clipped by 2 bases and J by 4 bases, with 12 bases between them. This CDR3 spans 15 amino acids. Germline-derived CDR1 and CDR2 are LGHDT and YNNKEL (reference sequence). The TCR sequence derives from a man aged 18 to 35 in good health. V and J are TRBV3-1 (or the pseudogene TRBV3-2) and TRBJ1-5, with D uncertain. The specimen was blood. The CDR3 protein is CASSQYPDTNQPQHF. Here the CDR3 DNA reads TGTGCCAGCAGCCAATATCCCGACACGAATCAGCCCCAGCATTTT.